These 18 T cell receptor beta chains were all obtained from the same sample, sequenced in a study of blood T cells in healthy people across ages. A J-beta primer mix and a sample-barcoded 5' primer were used in a second PCR of roughly 7 to 12 cycles. TCRdb called the 5' RACE reads again in MiXCR, with one record for every CDR3 protein. The table has 1.5 million to 2 million distinct CDR3 sequences, roughly 30% seen once. Sequences were obtained from blood. Receptors were obtained from a woman aged 25-40 years in good health.

This clonotype was recorded many times. The chain is built from TRBV4-3 and TRBJ2-7; D is possibly TRBD2 (7 bases). There are 18 residues in the CDR3. The germline V gene encodes CDR1 LGHNA and CDR2 YSLEER. With 8 bases removed from V and 4 bases from J, the gap between germline ends came to 30 bases. The chain's CDR3 is CASPNAFPEGGETYEQYF. The CDR3 coding sequence is TGCGCCAGCCCTAACGCTTTCCCGGAGGGGGGGGAGACATACGAGCAGTACTTC.

This clonotype appeared a few times. The V call is TRBV12-3 or TRBV12-4, the J call TRBJ2-1; 8 nucleotides line up with TRBD1. The CDR3 contains 15 residues. V shed 5 bases, J shed 6 bases, and the junction held 9 bases outside the gene matches. Here the CDR3 DNA reads TGTGCCAGCAGTCCCCGGACAGGGTCCCCCAATGAGCAGTTCTTC. Translated, it gives CASSPRTGSPNEQFF.

This chain connects TRBV29-1 to TRBJ2-7; D possibly corresponds to TRBD1 (6 bases). This CDR3 has 12 residues. Germline V gene sequence: CDR1 SQVTM, CDR2 ANQGSEA. V was shortened by 4 bases and J by 7 bases, with 14 bases between the two germline ends. CDR3 amino acids: CSVGDTYQEQYF. The CDR3 bases are TGCAGCGTTGGGGACACCTACCAAGAGCAGTACTTC.

This clonotype was counted between two and nine times. The J gene is TRBJ1-5, the V gene TRBV2; D is uncertain. This CDR3 has 15 residues. Germline CDR1 SNHLY, CDR2 FYNNEI. V lost 6 bases and J lost 0, with 12 bases in between. The CDR3 here is CASSGDGVSNQPQHF. The CDR3 DNA is TGTGCCAGCAGCGGAGACGGAGTTAGCAATCAGCCCCAGCATTTT. Based on the CDR3 plus reference TRBV2 and TRBJ1-5, the full variable domain is EPEVTQTPSHQVTQMGQEVILRCVPISNHLYFYWYRQILGQKVEFLVSFYNNEISEKSEIFDDQFSVERPDGSNFTLKIRSTKLEDSAMYFCASSGDGVSNQPQHFGDGTRLSIL.

This sequence joins TRBV2 and TRBJ1-6; no firm D call. The CDR3 totals 13 residues. With 7 bases removed from V and 10 bases from J, the gap between germline ends came to 14 bases. Germline CDR1 is SNHLY and CDR2 is FYNNEI. The CDR3 loop reads CASKGQELSPLHF. Written as DNA, the CDR3 is TGTGCCAGCAAAGGGCAGGAACTCTCACCCCTCCACTTT.

The rearrangement links TRBV5-1 to TRBJ2-7; 8 bases line up with TRBD2. Germline loops: CDR1 SGHRS, CDR2 YFSETQ. CDR3 length: 16 residues. V lost 4 bases and J lost 8; bases outside the gene matches: 17. The CDR3 loop is CASSPPGERGPWKQYF. The CDR3 DNA is TGCGCCAGCAGCCCACCGGGGGAGCGGGGGCCCTGGAAGCAGTACTTC.

V and J are TRBV3-1 and TRBJ2-6; D is uncertain. The CDR3 has 17 amino acids. Trimming left V 0 bases short and J 0 bases short, with 9 bases between. CDR1 and CDR2 from the germline V gene are LGHDT and YNNKEL (reference sequence). The CDR3 bases are TGTGCCAGCAGCCAAGACCCTAGGAGCTCTGGGGCCAACGTCCTGACTTTC. Amino acids: CASSQDPRSSGANVLTF.

V is TRBV5-1 and J is TRBJ2-7, with TRBD1 matching over 10 bases. The CDR3 length is 16 residues. The V gene's germline CDR1 is SGHRS and CDR2 YFSETQ. V trimming: 6 bases; J trimming: 6 bases; junction bases outside the gene matches: 15. Here the CDR3 DNA reads TGCGCCAGCAACTCTAATACCGGGACAGGGGTTGGCGAGCAGTACTTC. This translates into CASNSNTGTGVGEQYF.

This clonotype was counted between two and nine times. V usage is TRBV5-1 and J usage is TRBJ2-1; D may be TRBD2 (5 bases). Germline values: CDR1 SGHRS, CDR2 YFSETQ. The CDR3 runs 15 residues. Deletions cut 0 bases from V and 3 bases from J, with 10 bases between. DNA of the CDR3: TGCGCCAGCAGCTTGGTTCCCCGGGACTACAATGAGCAGTTCTTC. Translated, it gives CASSLVPRDYNEQFF.

The CDR3, as DNA: TGCGCCAGCACCTATGACAGGCCGAACACTGAAGCTTTCTTT. This encodes CASTYDRPNTEAFF. V is TRBV5-1 and J is TRBJ1-1, with D possibly being TRBD1 (6 bases). Germline assignment: CDR1 SGHRS and CDR2 YFSETQ. CDR3 length equals 14 residues. Trimming took off 6 bases at V and 1 base at J, with 13 bases between the two ends.

This clonotype appeared many times. The junction and the germline gene differ at one end; a read error may be behind it. CDR3 coding DNA: TGTGCCAGCAGCACAGGGGAGTGGGAGACCCAGTACTTC. Protein product: CASSTGEWETQYF. The rearrangement links TRBV5-1 to TRBJ2-5, with TRBD1 matching 7 bases. CDR1 and CDR2 (germline): SGHRS, YFSETQ. The CDR3 totals 13 residues.

This clonotype has at least ten counts. This rearrangement joins TRBV20-1 to TRBJ2-7; 8 bases are shared with TRBD2. Germline CDR1 is DFQATT and CDR2 is SNEGSKA (reference sequence). V lost 4 bases and J lost 3; bases outside the gene matches: 11. This CDR3 is built from 15 residues. The CDR3 nucleotides are TGCAGTGCTATGTTTCCGGGACTAGGTATCTACGAGCAGTACTTC. This codes for CSAMFPGLGIYEQYF.

The chain employs TRBV20-1 and TRBJ2-1, with 8 positions matching TRBD1. J was trimmed by 9 bases and V by 0 bases; bases with no gene match: 4. The CDR3 is made up of 13 amino acids. The V gene's germline CDR1 is DFQATT and CDR2 SNEGSKA (reference sequence). Here the CDR3 DNA reads TGCAGTGCTAGAGATTTCAGGGGGCTTGAGCAGTTCTTC. It translates to CSARDFRGLEQFF.

This chain joins TRBV29-1 and TRBJ2-2; 8 bases map to TRBD1. The germline gives CDR1 SQVTM, CDR2 ANQGSEA. This CDR3 is built from 14 residues. The DNA of the CDR3 is TGCAGTGCAACCGGGACAGGAAACACCGGGGAGCTGTTTTTT. This codes for CSATGTGNTGELFF.

Concerning this clonotype itself: Given a much more abundant clone one base away, this may be a read error. The CDR3 reads CASSAAPGVESHNEQFF. The CDR3 DNA reads TGCGCCAGCAGTGCCGCCCCAGGGGTGGAGTCCCACAATGAGCAGTTCTTC. The chain joins TRBV10-1 to TRBJ2-1; perhaps TRBD1 as D (6 bases). Germline V gene lookup returns CDR1 WNHNN and CDR2 SYGVQD (reference sequence). V was trimmed by 4 bases and J by 5 bases, leaving 21 bases between them. This CDR3 spans 17 amino acids.

The V gene is TRBV11-2, the J gene TRBJ1-2, with TRBD1 as a possible D gene (6 bases). The CDR3 sequence is 13 residues long. V lost 4 bases and J 5 bases, leaving 11 bases between the germline ends. Germline loops: CDR1 SGHAT, CDR2 FQNNGV. CDR3: CASSSEGGYGYTF. The CDR3 bases are TGTGCCAGCAGCTCCGAGGGGGGATATGGCTACACCTTC.

The CDR3 DNA sequence: TGTGCCAGCAGGGGCGCCTTCAATTCACCCCTCCACTTT. Residues: CASRGAFNSPLHF. This sequence joins TRBV28 and TRBJ1-6, with D uncertain. Between the trimmed V and J ends, which lost 6 bases and 7 bases, there was a span of 10 bases. Germline lookup yields CDR1 MDHEN and CDR2 SYDVKM. The CDR3 loop spans 13 amino acids. The full variable domain, rest sourced from reference TRBV28 and TRBJ1-6, is DVKVTQSSRYLVKRTGEKVFLECVQDMDHENMFWYRQDPGLGLRLIYFSYDVKMKEKGDIPEGYSVSREKKERFSLILESASTNQTSMYLCASRGAFNSPLHFGNGTRLTVT.

This clonotype was detected ten times or more. The chain uses TRBV10-3 and TRBJ2-7, with a tentative D call TRBD2 (6 bases). The V gene lost 6 bases and the J gene lost 5 bases, with 11 bases spanning the gap. In germline, CDR1 is ENHRY, CDR2 SYGVKD. The CDR3 sequence is 12 residues long. The CDR3 spells CAIRPPGDEQYF. CDR3 DNA: TGTGCCATCAGACCCCCGGGGGACGAGCAGTACTTC.